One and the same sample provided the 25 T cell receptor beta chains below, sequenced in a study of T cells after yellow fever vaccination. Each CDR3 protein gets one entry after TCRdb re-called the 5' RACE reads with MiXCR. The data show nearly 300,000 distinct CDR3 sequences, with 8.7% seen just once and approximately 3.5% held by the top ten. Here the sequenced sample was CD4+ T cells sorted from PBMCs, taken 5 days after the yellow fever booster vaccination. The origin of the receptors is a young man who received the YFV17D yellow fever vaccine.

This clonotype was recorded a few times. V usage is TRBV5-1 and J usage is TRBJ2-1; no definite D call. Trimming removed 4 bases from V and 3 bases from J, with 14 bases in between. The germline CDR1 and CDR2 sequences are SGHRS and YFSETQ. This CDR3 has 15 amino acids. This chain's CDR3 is CASSPRLTSYNEQFF. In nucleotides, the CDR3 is TGCGCCAGCAGCCCAAGACTCACGAGCTACAATGAGCAGTTCTTC.

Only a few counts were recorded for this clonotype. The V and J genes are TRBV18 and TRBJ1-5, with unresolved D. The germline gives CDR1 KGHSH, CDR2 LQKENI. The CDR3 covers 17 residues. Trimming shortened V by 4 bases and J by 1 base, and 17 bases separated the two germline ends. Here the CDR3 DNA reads TGTGCCAGCTCACGATCAGTTGTCCTACGGAGCAATCAGCCCCAGCATTTT. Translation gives CASSRSVVLRSNQPQHF.

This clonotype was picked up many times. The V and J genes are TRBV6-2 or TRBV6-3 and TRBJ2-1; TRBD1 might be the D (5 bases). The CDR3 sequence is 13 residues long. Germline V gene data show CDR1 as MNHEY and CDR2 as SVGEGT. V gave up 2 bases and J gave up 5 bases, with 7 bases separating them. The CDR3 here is CASSYGAHNEQFF. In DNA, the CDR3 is TGTGCCAGCAGTTACGGGGCTCACAATGAGCAGTTCTTC.

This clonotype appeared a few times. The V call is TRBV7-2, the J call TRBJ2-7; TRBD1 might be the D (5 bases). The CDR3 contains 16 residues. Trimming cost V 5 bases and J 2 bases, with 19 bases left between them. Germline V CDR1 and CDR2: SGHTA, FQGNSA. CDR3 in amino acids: CASSPEARVATYEQYF. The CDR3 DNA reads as TGTGCCAGCAGCCCCGAGGCCAGGGTCGCTACCTACGAGCAGTACTTC.

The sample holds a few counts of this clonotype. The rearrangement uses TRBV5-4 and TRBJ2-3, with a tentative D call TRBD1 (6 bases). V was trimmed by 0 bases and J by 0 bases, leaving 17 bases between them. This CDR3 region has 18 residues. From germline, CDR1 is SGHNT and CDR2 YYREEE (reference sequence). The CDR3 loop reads CASSLGGPTHLSTDTQYF. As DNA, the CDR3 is TGTGCCAGCAGCTTGGGGGGGCCGACTCATCTGAGCACAGATACGCAGTATTTT.

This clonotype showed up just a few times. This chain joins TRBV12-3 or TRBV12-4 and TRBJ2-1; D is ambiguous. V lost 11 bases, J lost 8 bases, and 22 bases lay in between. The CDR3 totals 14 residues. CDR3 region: CAVTIRSGGDEQFF. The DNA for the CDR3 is TGTGCCGTCACTATTCGGTCGGGTGGGGATGAGCAGTTCTTC.

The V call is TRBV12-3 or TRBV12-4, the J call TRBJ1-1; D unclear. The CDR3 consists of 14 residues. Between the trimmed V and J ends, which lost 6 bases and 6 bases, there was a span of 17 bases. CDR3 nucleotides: TGTGCCAGCAGCACCGGGATTCCTTACGCTGAAGCTTTCTTT. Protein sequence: CASSTGIPYAEAFF.

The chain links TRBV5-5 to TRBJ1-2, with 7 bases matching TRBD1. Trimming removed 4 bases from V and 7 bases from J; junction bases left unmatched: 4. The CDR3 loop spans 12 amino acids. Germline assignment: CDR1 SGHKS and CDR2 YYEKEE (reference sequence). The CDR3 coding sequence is TGTGCCAGCAGCCTTGGACAGGTTGGCTACACCTTC. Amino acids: CASSLGQVGYTF.

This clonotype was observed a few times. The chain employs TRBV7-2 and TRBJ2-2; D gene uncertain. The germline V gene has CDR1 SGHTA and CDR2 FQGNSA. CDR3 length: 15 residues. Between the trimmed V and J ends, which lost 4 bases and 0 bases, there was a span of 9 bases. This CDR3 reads CASSWTAANTGELFF. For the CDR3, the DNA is TGTGCCAGCAGCTGGACGGCGGCGAACACCGGGGAGCTGTTTTTT.

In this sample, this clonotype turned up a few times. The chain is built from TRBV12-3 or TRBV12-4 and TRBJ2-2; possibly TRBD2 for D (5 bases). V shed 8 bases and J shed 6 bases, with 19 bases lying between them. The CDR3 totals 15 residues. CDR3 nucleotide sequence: TGTGCCAGCTCCCCAAGAGGGTTTTTGTCCGGGGAGCTGTTTTTT. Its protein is CASSPRGFLSGELFF.

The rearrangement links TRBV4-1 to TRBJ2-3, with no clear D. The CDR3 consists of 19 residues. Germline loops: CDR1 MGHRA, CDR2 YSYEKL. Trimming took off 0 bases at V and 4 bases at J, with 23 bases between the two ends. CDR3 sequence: CASSQDHRRSPNGADTQYF. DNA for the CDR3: TGCGCCAGCAGCCAAGATCACCGTCGGTCCCCCAATGGCGCAGATACGCAGTATTTT.

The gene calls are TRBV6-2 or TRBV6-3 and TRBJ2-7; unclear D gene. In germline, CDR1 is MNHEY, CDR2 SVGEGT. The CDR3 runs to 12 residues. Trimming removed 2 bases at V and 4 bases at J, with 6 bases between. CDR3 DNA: TGTGCCAGCAGTTACCAACAGTACGAGCAGTACTTC. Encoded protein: CASSYQQYEQYF.

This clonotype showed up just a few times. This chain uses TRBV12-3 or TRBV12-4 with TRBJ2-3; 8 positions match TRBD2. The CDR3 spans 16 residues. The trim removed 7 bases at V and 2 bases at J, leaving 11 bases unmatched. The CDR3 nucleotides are TGTGCCAGCACTACCTCCACTAGCGGCTACACAGATACGCAGTATTTT. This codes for CASTTSTSGYTDTQYF.

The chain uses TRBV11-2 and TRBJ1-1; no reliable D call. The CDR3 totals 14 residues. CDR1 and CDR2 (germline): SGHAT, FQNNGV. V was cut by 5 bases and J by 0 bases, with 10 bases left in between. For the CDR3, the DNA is TGTGCCAGCAGCCCCTCAGGCGTGAACACTGAAGCTTTCTTT. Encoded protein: CASSPSGVNTEAFF. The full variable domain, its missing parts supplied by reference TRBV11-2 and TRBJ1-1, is EAGVAQSPRYKIIEKRQSVAFWCNPISGHATLYWYQQILGQGPKLLIQFQNNGVVDDSQLPKDRFSAERLKGVDSTLKIQPAKLEDSAVYLCASSPSGVNTEAFFGQGTRLTVV.

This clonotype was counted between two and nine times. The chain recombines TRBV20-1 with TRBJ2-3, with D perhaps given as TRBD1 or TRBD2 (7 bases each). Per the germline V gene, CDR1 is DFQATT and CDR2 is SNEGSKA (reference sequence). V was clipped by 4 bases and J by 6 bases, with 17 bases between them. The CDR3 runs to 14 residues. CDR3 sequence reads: CSATGGAGVDTQYF. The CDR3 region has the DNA TGCAGTGCTACAGGGGGGGCCGGGGTGGATACGCAGTATTTT.

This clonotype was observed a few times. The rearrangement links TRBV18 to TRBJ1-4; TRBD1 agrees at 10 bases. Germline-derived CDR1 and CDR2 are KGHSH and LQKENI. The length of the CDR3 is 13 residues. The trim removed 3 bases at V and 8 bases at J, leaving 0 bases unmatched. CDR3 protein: CASSPTGGEKLFF. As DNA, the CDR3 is TGTGCCAGCTCACCGACAGGGGGCGAAAAACTGTTTTTT.

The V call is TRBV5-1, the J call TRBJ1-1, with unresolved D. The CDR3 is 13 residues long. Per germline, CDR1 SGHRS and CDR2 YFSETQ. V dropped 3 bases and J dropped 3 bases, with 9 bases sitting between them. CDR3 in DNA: TGCGCCAGCAGCTGGACCACCTACACTGAAGCTTTCTTT. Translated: CASSWTTYTEAFF. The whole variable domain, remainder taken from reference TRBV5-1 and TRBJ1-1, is KAGVTQTPRYLIKTRGQQVTLSCSPISGHRSVSWYQQTPGQGLQFLFEYFSETQRNKGNFPGRFSGRQFSNSRSEMNVSTLELGDSALYLCASSWTTYTEAFFGQGTRLTVV.

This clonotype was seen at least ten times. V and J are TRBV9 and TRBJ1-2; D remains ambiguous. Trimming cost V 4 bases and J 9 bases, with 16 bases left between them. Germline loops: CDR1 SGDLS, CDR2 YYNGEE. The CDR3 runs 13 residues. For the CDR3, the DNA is TGTGCCAGCAGCACAGCCACCGGGTCGAGCTACACCTTC. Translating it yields CASSTATGSSYTF.

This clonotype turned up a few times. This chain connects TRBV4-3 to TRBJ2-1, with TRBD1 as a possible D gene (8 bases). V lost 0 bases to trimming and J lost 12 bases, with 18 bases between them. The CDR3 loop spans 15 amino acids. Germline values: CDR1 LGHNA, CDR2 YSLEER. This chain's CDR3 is CASSQEAATGGGQFF. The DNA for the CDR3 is TGCGCCAGCAGCCAAGAGGCTGCTACAGGGGGGGGGCAGTTCTTC.

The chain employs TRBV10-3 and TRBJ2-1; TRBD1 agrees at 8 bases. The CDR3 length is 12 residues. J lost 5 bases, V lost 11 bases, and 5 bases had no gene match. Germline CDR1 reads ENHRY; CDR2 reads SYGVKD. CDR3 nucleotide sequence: TGTGCCGCCAGGACAGGGAACAATGAGCAGTTCTTC. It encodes CAARTGNNEQFF.

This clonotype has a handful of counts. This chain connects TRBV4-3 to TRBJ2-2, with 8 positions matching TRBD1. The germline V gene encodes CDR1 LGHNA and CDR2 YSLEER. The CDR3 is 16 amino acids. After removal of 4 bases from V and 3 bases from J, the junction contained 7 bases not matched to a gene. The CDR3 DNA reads TGCGCCAGCAGCCGAGGGGCAGGGGGCGACACCGGGGAGCTGTTTTTT. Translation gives CASSRGAGGDTGELFF.

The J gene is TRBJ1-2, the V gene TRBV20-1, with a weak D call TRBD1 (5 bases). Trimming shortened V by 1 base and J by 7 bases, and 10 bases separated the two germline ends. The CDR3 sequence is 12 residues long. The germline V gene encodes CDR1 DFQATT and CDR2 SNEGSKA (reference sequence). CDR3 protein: CSARVGGAGYTF. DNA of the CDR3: TGCAGTGCTAGAGTTGGTGGGGCTGGCTACACCTTC.

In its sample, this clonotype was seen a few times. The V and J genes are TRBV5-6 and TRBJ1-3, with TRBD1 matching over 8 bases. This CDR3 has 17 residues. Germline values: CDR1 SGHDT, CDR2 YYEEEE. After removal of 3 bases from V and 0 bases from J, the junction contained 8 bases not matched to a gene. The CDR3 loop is CASSYLRDRHSGNTIYF. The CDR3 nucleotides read TGTGCCAGCAGCTACCTCCGGGACAGGCACTCTGGAAACACCATATATTTT.

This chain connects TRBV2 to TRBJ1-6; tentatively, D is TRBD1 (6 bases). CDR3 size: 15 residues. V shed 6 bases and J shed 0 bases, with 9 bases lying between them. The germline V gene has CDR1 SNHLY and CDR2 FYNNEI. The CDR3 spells CASSGTSSYNSPLHF. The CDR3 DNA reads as TGTGCCAGCAGCGGGACAAGCTCCTATAATTCACCCCTCCACTTT. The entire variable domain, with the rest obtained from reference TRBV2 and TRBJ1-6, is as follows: EPEVTQTPSHQVTQMGQEVILRCVPISNHLYFYWYRQILGQKVEFLVSFYNNEISEKSEIFDDQFSVERPDGSNFTLKIRSTKLEDSAMYFCASSGTSSYNSPLHFGNGTRLTVT.

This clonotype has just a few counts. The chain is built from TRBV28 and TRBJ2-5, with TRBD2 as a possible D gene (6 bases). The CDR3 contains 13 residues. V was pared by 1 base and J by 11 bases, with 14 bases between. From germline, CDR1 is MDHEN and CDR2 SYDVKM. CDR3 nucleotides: TGTGCCAGCAGTTTATCAGGAGGGGCTGCGCAGTACTTC. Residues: CASSLSGGAAQYF.